The 29 T cell receptor beta chains presented below share a single source sample, sequenced in a study of chemoradiotherapy in HPV16-positive cancers. Measured with immunoSEQ multiplex PCR; TCRdb has only the in-frame clones, and not every one. The table lists some 27,000 clones, about 92% of them singletons. This sample comprised blood, obtained from a patient who underwent chemoradiotherapy. The receptors derive from a human donor with HPV-associated anogenital cancer.

This clone was recorded only once. This chain joins TRBV10-3 and TRBJ1-1; D remains unclear. V lost 8 bases to trimming and J lost 1 base, with 17 bases between them. The CDR3 length is 15 residues. From germline, CDR1 is ENHRY and CDR2 SYGVKD. The CDR3 DNA is TGTGCCATCGGACTGAACGGACGGGCGAACACTGAAGCTTTCTTT. Amino acids: CAIGLNGRANTEAFF.

The gene calls are TRBV6-1 and TRBJ2-5; D gene ambiguous. V was clipped by 6 bases and J by 5 bases, with 13 bases between them. CDR3 length equals 13 residues. Germline lookup yields CDR1 MNHNS and CDR2 SASEGT. This CDR3 reads CASRVSLGETQYF. CDR3 nucleotide sequence: TGTGCCAGCAGGGTCAGCCTTGGGGAGACCCAGTACTTC.

The V and J genes are TRBV27 and TRBJ1-4, with unresolved D. Trimming stripped 0 bases from V and 0 bases from J, with 14 bases between. CDR1 is MNHEY, CDR2 SMNVEV, per germline (reference sequence). This CDR3 is built from 18 residues. CDR3 nucleotide sequence: TGTGCCAGCAGTTTATCGCGACTGACAACTGCAACTAATGAAAAACTGTTTTTT. Protein product: CASSLSRLTTATNEKLFF.

This sequence joins TRBV7-9 and TRBJ2-4; D uncertain. The CDR3 consists of 16 residues. Per the germline V gene, CDR1 is SEHNR and CDR2 is FQNEAQ (reference sequence). Trimming removed 3 bases from V and 0 bases from J, with 12 bases in between. The CDR3 reads CASSLGIGLAKNIQYF. The CDR3 DNA is TGTGCCAGCAGCTTGGGAATAGGGCTAGCCAAAAACATTCAGTACTTC.

The chain links TRBV9 to TRBJ1-1; no clear D gene. V lost 0 bases and J lost 8, with 11 bases in between. This CDR3 spans 13 amino acids. CDR1 SGDLS and CDR2 YYNGEE come from the germline V gene. The CDR3 coding sequence is TGTGCCAGCAGCGTAGGGCCAAACAACGAAGCTTTCTTT. Amino acids: CASSVGPNNEAFF. Based on the CDR3 plus reference TRBV9 and TRBJ1-1, the full variable domain is DSGVTQTPKHLITATGQRVTLRCSPRSGDLSVYWYQQSLDQGLQFLIQYYNGEERAKGNILERFSAQQFPDLHSELNLSSLELGDSALYFCASSVGPNNEAFFGQGTRLTVV.

For the CDR3, the DNA is TGTGCCAGCAGCACGCGGACAGAAACCTACGAGCAGTACTTC. Its translation is CASSTRTETYEQYF. The gene calls are TRBV7-8 and TRBJ2-7, with D maybe TRBD1 (6 bases). Trimming cost V 5 bases and J 2 bases, with 13 bases left between them. This CDR3 has 14 amino acids. The germline gives CDR1 SGHVS, CDR2 FQNEAQ.

The V gene is TRBV5-4, the J gene TRBJ2-5, with 13 bases lining up with TRBD2. V trimming: 5 bases; J trimming: 5 bases; junction bases outside the gene matches: 9. This CDR3 is built from 16 residues. Germline V lookup: CDR1 SGHNT, CDR2 YYREEE (reference sequence). The CDR3 region is CASSYGLAGAQETQYF. In DNA, the CDR3 is TGTGCCAGCAGTTACGGACTAGCGGGAGCACAGGAGACCCAGTACTTC.

The chain recombines TRBV11-2 with TRBJ2-7; D remains ambiguous. With 5 bases removed from V and 7 bases from J, the gap between germline ends came to 12 bases. The CDR3 extends over 12 amino acids. The V gene's germline CDR1 is SGHAT and CDR2 FQNNGV. The CDR3 reads CASSLSFKEQYF. The DNA of the CDR3 is TGTGCCAGCAGCCTGTCTTTTAAAGAGCAGTACTTC.

This clone was recorded once. V and J are TRBV6-6 and TRBJ1-2, with D perhaps matching TRBD1 (6 bases). Trimming left V 6 bases short and J 0 bases short, with 14 bases between. The CDR3 totals 15 residues. Germline assignment: CDR1 MNHNY and CDR2 SVGAGI (reference sequence). The CDR3 spells CASRPQGTSNYGYTF. The CDR3 nucleotides read TGTGCCAGCAGGCCTCAGGGGACTTCTAACTATGGCTACACCTTC.

The chain joins TRBV6-6 to TRBJ2-7, with D perhaps matching TRBD1 or TRBD2 (5 bases each). Germline CDR1 and CDR2: MNHNY and SVGAGI (reference sequence). The CDR3 is 13 residues long. V was cut by 5 bases and J by 5 bases, with 13 bases left in between. The CDR3 bases are TGTGCCAGCAGTCGGGGCCCCGAGGACGAGCAGTACTTC. Protein product: CASSRGPEDEQYF.

The chain employs TRBV12-2 and TRBJ2-2; the table's D call of TRBD1 was not tested on the DNA. TRBV12-2 is tagged as a pseudogene. This CDR3 comprises 16 residues. The CDR3 reads CASRSRTGEGAGELFF. Written as DNA, the CDR3 is TGTGCAAGTCGCTCTCGGACAGGGGAAGGGGCCGGGGAGCTGTTTTTT.

The chain links TRBV19 to TRBJ2-5, with TRBD2 as a possible D gene (5 bases). Trimming shortened V by 4 bases and J by 2 bases, and 17 bases separated the two germline ends. Germline CDR1 is LNHDA and CDR2 is SQIVND (reference sequence). The CDR3 length is 16 residues. The CDR3, as DNA: TGTGCCAGTAGTACCGGAGGTTCGCCATGGCAAGAGACCCAGTACTTC. It specifies CASSTGGSPWQETQYF.

The chain recombines TRBV19 with TRBJ2-7, with 8 bases fitting TRBD2. There are 15 residues in the CDR3. CDR1 is LNHDA, CDR2 SQIVND, per germline (reference sequence). V lost 5 bases and J lost 3; bases outside the gene matches: 9. CDR3 in DNA: TGTGCCAGTAGTCCCTCGGGACTAGGCGACTACGAGCAGTACTTC. This sequence encodes CASSPSGLGDYEQYF.

The rearrangement links TRBV7-2 to TRBJ2-4, with D possibly TRBD1 on 7 matching bases. The V gene lost 4 bases and the J gene lost 8 bases, with 15 bases spanning the gap. Germline values: CDR1 SGHTA, CDR2 FQGNSA. This CDR3 region has 14 residues. CDR3: CASSYETGTDIQYF. For the CDR3, the DNA is TGTGCCAGCAGCTACGAGACAGGGACTGACATTCAGTACTTC.

V and J are TRBV15 and TRBJ1-6, with D maybe TRBD1 (5 bases). Germline assignment: CDR1 LNHNV and CDR2 YYDKDF (reference sequence). The CDR3 covers 16 residues. The V and J ends lost 3 bases and 5 bases respectively, with 14 bases between them. The CDR3 spells CATSSGQRKDNSPLHF. The CDR3 bases are TGTGCCACCAGCAGCGGACAACGAAAGGATAATTCACCCCTCCACTTT.

The rearrangement links TRBV6-4 to TRBJ1-1, with 7 positions matching TRBD1. V gave up 7 bases and J gave up 0 bases; unmatched junction bases: 5. Germline-derived CDR1 and CDR2 are MRHNA and SNTAGT. The CDR3 runs to 14 residues. This CDR3 reads CASKPGQMNTEAFF. The CDR3 DNA sequence: TGTGCCAGCAAACCGGGACAGATGAACACTGAAGCTTTCTTT.

V gene TRBV4-3 combines with J gene TRBJ1-5; TRBD1 might be the D (6 bases). V was cut by 4 bases and J by 3 bases, with 13 bases left in between. This CDR3 region has 15 residues. Germline-derived CDR1 and CDR2 are LGHNA and YSLEER. The CDR3, as DNA: TGCGCCAGCAGCCTACAAACAGGGACCAATCAGCCCCAGCATTTT. Translation gives CASSLQTGTNQPQHF.

This chain links TRBV2 with TRBJ2-3, with 8 bases aligning to TRBD2. This CDR3 is built from 14 residues. Germline CDR1 and CDR2: SNHLY and FYNNEI. V lost 6 bases to trimming and J lost 1 base; unmatched junction nucleotides: 3. Here the CDR3 reads CASRKAGGTDTQYF. The CDR3 bases are TGTGCCAGCAGAAAAGCGGGGGGCACAGATACGCAGTATTTT. Supplemented by reference TRBV2 and TRBJ2-3, the full variable domain reads EPEVTQTPSHQVTQMGQEVILRCVPISNHLYFYWYRQILGQKVEFLVSFYNNEISEKSEIFDDQFSVERPDGSNFTLKIRSTKLEDSAMYFCASRKAGGTDTQYFGPGTRLTVL.

This clone has a handful of counts. The V gene is TRBV4-1, the J gene TRBJ2-1; TRBD2 matches at 12 bases. Per the germline V gene, CDR1 is MGHRA and CDR2 is YSYEKL. Unmatched junction bases numbered 8, after V lost 1 base and J lost 7 bases. This CDR3 has 17 amino acids. The CDR3 DNA is TGCGCCAGCAGCCAAGTGCTAGCGGGAGGGCCCCGAAATGAGCAGTTCTTC. Translating it yields CASSQVLAGGPRNEQFF.

The V gene is TRBV7-8, the J gene TRBJ2-1; D possibly matches TRBD1 or TRBD2 (5 bases each). Germline V gene data show CDR1 as SGHVS and CDR2 as FQNEAQ. This CDR3 is 16 amino acids long. V was cut by 2 bases and J by 4 bases, with 15 bases left in between. CDR3 protein: CASSLKRDPKYNEQFF. In DNA form, the CDR3 reads TGTGCCAGCAGCTTAAAAAGGGACCCAAAGTACAATGAGCAGTTCTTC. Together with reference TRBV7-8 and TRBJ2-1, the CDR3 gives the full variable domain: GAGVSQSPRYKVAKRGQDVALRCDPISGHVSLFWYQQALGQGPEFLTYFQNEAQLDKSGLPSDRFFAERPEGSVSTLKIQRTQQEDSAVYLCASSLKRDPKYNEQFFGPGTRLTVL.

The V gene is TRBV7-9, the J gene TRBJ1-1; D is undetermined. Germline assignment: CDR1 SEHNR and CDR2 FQNEAQ (reference sequence). Trimming pared 3 bases from V and 9 bases from J, leaving 20 bases between. The CDR3 consists of 15 residues. CDR3 sequence (DNA): TGTGCCAGCAGCTTCGGGTCAGCAAAACTTACTAAAGCTTTCTTT. It is translated as CASSFGSAKLTKAFF.

This clone was picked up one time. The chain has TRBV6-5 and TRBJ2-1, with TRBD1 matching 10 bases. This CDR3 is built from 13 residues. The germline CDR1 and CDR2 sequences are MNHEY and SVGAGI. V dropped 8 bases and J dropped 6; count of bases not matched to a gene: 4. The CDR3 spells CASLGTGVNEQFF. Here the CDR3 DNA reads TGTGCCAGCCTCGGGACAGGGGTCAATGAGCAGTTCTTC.

The J gene is TRBJ1-2, the V gene TRBV6-1, with D possibly being TRBD1 (6 bases). V lost 7 bases and J lost 4, with 13 bases in between. The germline V gene encodes CDR1 MNHNS and CDR2 SASEGT. CDR3 length equals 13 residues. The CDR3 nucleotides are TGTGCCAGCATGAGGGGGGGACTCTATGGCTACACCTTC. Its translation: CASMRGGLYGYTF.

The chain has TRBV18 and TRBJ2-5, with TRBD1 identical over 7 bases. CDR3 length: 14 residues. The germline V gene has CDR1 KGHSH and CDR2 LQKENI. The trim removed 4 bases at V and 2 bases at J, leaving 4 bases unmatched. The CDR3 DNA is TGTGCCAGCTCACGATCGGGACAGCAAGAGACCCAGTACTTC. Protein product: CASSRSGQQETQYF.

The rearrangement uses TRBV28 and TRBJ2-7, with TRBD1 matching 8 bases. This CDR3 has 15 amino acids. CDR1 MDHEN and CDR2 SYDVKM come from the germline V gene. The junction had 9 bases not matched to a gene; V was cut back by 6 bases and J by 2 bases. Here the CDR3 DNA reads TGTGCCAGCAGCCTATATCAGGGGGCGACCTACGAGCAGTACTTC. As protein: CASSLYQGATYEQYF. The full variable domain, in which reference TRBV28 and TRBJ2-7 provide the parts outside the CDR3, is DVKVTQSSRYLVKRTGEKVFLECVQDMDHENMFWYRQDPGLGLRLIYFSYDVKMKEKGDIPEGYSVSREKKERFSLILESASTNQTSMYLCASSLYQGATYEQYFGPGTRLTVT.

The chain links TRBV7-8 to TRBJ2-7; 11 nucleotides agree with TRBD2. V lost 1 base, J lost 2 bases, and 13 bases stayed unmatched. The germline V gene encodes CDR1 SGHVS and CDR2 FQNEAQ. The CDR3 spans 19 residues. The CDR3 loop reads CASSLGRTKVSGRAYEQYF. DNA of the CDR3: TGTGCCAGCAGCTTAGGGCGGACAAAGGTTAGCGGGAGGGCCTACGAGCAGTACTTC.

The V gene is TRBV7-9, the J gene TRBJ1-2; no clear D gene. V lost 5 bases to trimming and J lost 7 bases, with 11 bases between them. CDR3 length: 12 residues. The V gene's germline CDR1 is SEHNR and CDR2 FQNEAQ (reference sequence). The CDR3 here is CASSPDGSGYTF. The DNA of the CDR3 is TGTGCCAGCAGCCCCGATGGTAGTGGCTACACCTTC.

The chain combines TRBV11-2 with TRBJ2-7; D remains unclear. The ends were cut back, 2 bases at V and 3 bases at J, with 8 bases in the middle. The CDR3 sequence is 13 residues long. The germline V gene encodes CDR1 SGHAT and CDR2 FQNNGV. The CDR3 DNA is TGTGCCAGCAGCTTACTAGTCGACTACGAGCAGTACTTC. It is translated as CASSLLVDYEQYF.

The CDR3 DNA reads as TGTGCCAGCAGCTCCTACAGGGGAGGGGGCTACGAGCAGTACTTC. It codes for CASSSYRGGGYEQYF. The V call is TRBV7-2, the J call TRBJ2-7, with D tentatively TRBD1 or TRBD2 (7 bases each). This CDR3 contains 15 residues. V was trimmed by 4 bases and J by 3 bases, leaving 16 bases between them. Germline CDR1 is SGHTA and CDR2 is FQGNSA.